This T cell receptor (beta chain) is from a study of blood T cell repertoires in COVID-19 (dated by TCRdb to 2019 to 2021). As for the study more broadly: Collaborator samples came from the United States, Italy and Spain and covered acute and convalescent phases of COVID-19. The material from the prospective study consisted of cDNA or gDNA derived from T cells, B-cell-depleted T cells, or PBMCs. The dataset comprised deeply sampled blood TCRbeta repertoires from subjects exposed to, actively infected with, or recovered from COVID-19. The repertoires were released in a freely available public database intended as a resource for research on the immune response to SARS-CoV-2. Samples were obtained from the ongoing ImmuneRACE study (first 160 participants) and from 950 to 1,500 subjects provided by 6 global collaborators. Sample metadata almost always included a de-identified subject ID, COVID-19 status, age in years and sex. Where available, HLA class I and class II types were obtained from metadata supplied by the sample provider rather than from assay-based typing.

The immunoSEQ Assay, a bias-controlled multiplex PCR, was used to amplify TCRbeta CDR3 regions from genomic DNA. The original pipeline was this. Within the assay, amplification of reference gene primers was used to estimate how many nucleated cells each sample contained. To quantify the absolute abundance of each unique TCRbeta CDR3 rearrangement, sequence reads were collapsed and filtered. Productive Simpson clonality was computed per sample as the square root of Simpson's diversity index over productive rearrangements. TCRdb carries this immuneACCESS record with in-frame sequences only. Its versions omit some clonotypes, under half of them owing to an unresolved V gene in the studies checked, with the rest unexplained. From that table come the V and J calls and clone size; the DNA was used to work out D and trimming. The sample yields roughly 290,000 clones; about nine tenths were counted once. The ten top clones hold roughly 7.3% of the sample.

Summary of the overall study and its limitations: Clinical and demographic metadata were provided uncurated, with the amount varying by source and participant.

One collaborating source in Seattle enrolled patients while the patients were actively infected and followed the patients over time throughout the course of disease. Collaborating institutions collected whole blood in K2EDTA tubes following their own protocols. For TCRbeta analysis, collaborator samples were shipped as frozen whole blood, as isolated PBMCs, or as DNA extracted from either sample type. The CDR3 covers 18 residues, taking in both the cysteine and the phenylalanine. This entry keeps only the CDR3 DNA: 54 bases, framed from base 1. On this clone itself: The clone's antigen remains unknown. Per-base qualities were not stored, and no clone one base away is much larger.

Rearrangement joined TRBV21-1 to TRBJ2-3; the table's D call, TRBD2, has no DNA check behind it. TRBV21-1 is labeled a pseudogene. The receptor was derived from a woman aged 25 to 39 with COVID-19, enrolled during active disease. Specimen: peripheral blood. CDR3 protein: CASSKGLAGEEFTDTQYF. Read as DNA, the sequence is TGTGCCAGCAGCAAAGGGCTAGCGGGAGAAGAATTTACAGATACGCAGTATTTT.